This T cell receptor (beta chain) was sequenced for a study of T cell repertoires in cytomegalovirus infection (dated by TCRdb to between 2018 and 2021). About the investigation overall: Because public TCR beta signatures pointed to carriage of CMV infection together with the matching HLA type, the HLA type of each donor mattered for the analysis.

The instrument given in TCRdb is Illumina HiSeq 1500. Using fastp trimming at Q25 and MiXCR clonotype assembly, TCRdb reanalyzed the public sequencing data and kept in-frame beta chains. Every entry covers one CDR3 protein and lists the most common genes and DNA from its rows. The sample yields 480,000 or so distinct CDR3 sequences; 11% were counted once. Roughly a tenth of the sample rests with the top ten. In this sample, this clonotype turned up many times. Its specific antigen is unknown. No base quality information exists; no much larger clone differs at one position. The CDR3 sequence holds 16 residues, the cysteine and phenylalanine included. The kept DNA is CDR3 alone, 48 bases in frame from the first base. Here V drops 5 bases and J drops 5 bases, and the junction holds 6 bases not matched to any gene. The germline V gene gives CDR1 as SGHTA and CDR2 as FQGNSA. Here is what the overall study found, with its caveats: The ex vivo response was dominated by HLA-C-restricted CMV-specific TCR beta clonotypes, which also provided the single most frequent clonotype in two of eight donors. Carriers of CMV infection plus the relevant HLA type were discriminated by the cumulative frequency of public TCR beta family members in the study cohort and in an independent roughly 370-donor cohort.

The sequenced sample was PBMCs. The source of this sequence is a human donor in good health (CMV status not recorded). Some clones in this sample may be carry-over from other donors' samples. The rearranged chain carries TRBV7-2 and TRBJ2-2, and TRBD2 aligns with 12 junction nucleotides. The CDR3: CASSPTSGRRTGELFF. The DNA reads TGTGCCAGCAGCCCTACTAGCGGGAGGAGGACCGGGGAGCTGTTTTTT. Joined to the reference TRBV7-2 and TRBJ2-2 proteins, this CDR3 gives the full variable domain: GAGVSQSPSNKVTEKGKDVELRCDPISGHTALYWYRQSLGQGLEFLIYFQGNSAPDKSGLPSDRFSAERTGGSVSTLTIQRTQQEDSAVYLCASSPTSGRRTGELFFGEGSRLTVL.